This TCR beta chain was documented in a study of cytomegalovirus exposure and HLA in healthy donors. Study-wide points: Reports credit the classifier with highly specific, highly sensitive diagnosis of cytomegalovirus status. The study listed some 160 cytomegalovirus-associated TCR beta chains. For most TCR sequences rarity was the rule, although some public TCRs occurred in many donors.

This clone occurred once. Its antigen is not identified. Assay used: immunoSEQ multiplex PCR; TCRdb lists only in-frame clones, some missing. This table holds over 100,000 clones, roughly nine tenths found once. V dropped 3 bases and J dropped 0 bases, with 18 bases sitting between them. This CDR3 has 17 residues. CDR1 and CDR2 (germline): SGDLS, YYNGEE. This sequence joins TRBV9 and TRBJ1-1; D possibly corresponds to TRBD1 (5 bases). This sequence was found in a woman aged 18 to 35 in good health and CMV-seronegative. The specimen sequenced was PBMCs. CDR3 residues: CASSGPGGRSMNTEAFF. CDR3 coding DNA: TGTGCCAGCAGCGGCCCCGGGGGGAGGTCCATGAACACTGAAGCTTTCTTT.